A selection of T cell receptor beta chains follows, all from one sample in a study of cytomegalovirus exposure and HLA in healthy donors. The repertoire was sequenced with immunoSEQ multiplex PCR; TCRdb's copy has only in-frame clones and lacks some. Its table lists some 110,000 clones. The specimen was PBMCs. The receptors here all came from a man younger than 40 in good health and CMV-seronegative. Each CDR3 is given with its conserved first and last residue. A D gene is named only where the DNA matches it firmly.

cdr3_nt,cdr3_aa,v_call,d_call,cdr3_length,j_call
TGCGCCAGCAGACGCAAAGGACAGGGAAATACAGATACGCAGTATTTT,CASRRKGQGNTDTQYF,TRBV5-1,TRBD1,16,TRBJ2-3
TGCGCCAGCAGCATAGGACAGGGTAATTCACCCCTCCACTTT,CASSIGQGNSPLHF,TRBV5-1,TRBD1,14,TRBJ1-6
TGTGCAAGTCGCTTAGGCGCGGGAGTGAGATCGGACTACAATGAGCAGTTCTTC,CASRLGAGVRSDYNEQFF,TRBV12-2,.,18,TRBJ2-1
TGTGCCAGCAGCCCTCGGGGGGGCAATGAGCAGTTCTTC,CASSPRGGNEQFF,TRBV7-9,TRBD2,13,TRBJ2-1
TGTGCCAGCAGCCGCGACAGGGGGTCGCAGACCCAGTACTTC,CASSRDRGSQTQYF,TRBV14,TRBD1,14,TRBJ2-5
TGTGCCAGCAGTTACGACACTGAAGCTTTCTTT,CASSYDTEAFF,TRBV6-9,.,11,TRBJ1-1
TGTGCCAGCAGCCAAGGGGGAGAGGGGGCAAGGGAGGGCTACACCTTC,CASSQGGEGAREGYTF,TRBV4-2,TRBD1,16,TRBJ1-2
TGTGCCAGCAGCTTGGGGGGGAACACTGAAGCTTTCTTT,CASSLGGNTEAFF,TRBV27,.,13,TRBJ1-1
TGTGCCAGCAGCTTTAACAGGATGCTTGGGGAGCTGTTTTTT,CASSFNRMLGELFF,TRBV7-9,.,14,TRBJ2-2
TGTGCCAGCAGTTACTCGAGCGGGAGCTCCTACGAGCAGTACTTC,CASSYSSGSSYEQYF,TRBV6-5,TRBD2,15,TRBJ2-7
TGTGCCAGCAGCTCGTACGGGAACTCCTACGAGCAGTACTTC,CASSSYGNSYEQYF,TRBV7-3,.,14,TRBJ2-7
TGCGCCAGCAGCCAATTGACAAGCTATGGCTACACCTTC,CASSQLTSYGYTF,TRBV4-1,.,13,TRBJ1-2
TGCGCCAGCAGCTTGCTCTGGACAGGGAACACCGGGGAGCTGTTTTTT,CASSLLWTGNTGELFF,TRBV5-1,TRBD1,16,TRBJ2-2